These 3 T cell receptor beta chains share one sample of origin, sequenced in a study of cytomegalovirus exposure and HLA in healthy donors. In the PCR, 60 Vbeta and 13 Jbeta primers were used. Sequenced by immunoSEQ multiplex PCR; TCRdb stores in-frame clones only, minus some. This table holds roughly 100,000 clones, around 80% found once. Sequenced: PBMCs. Receptors originate from a man younger than 35 in good health and CMV-seronegative.

The chain couples TRBV4-1 to TRBJ2-2; perhaps TRBD2 as D (6 bases). CDR1 and CDR2 from the germline V gene are MGHRA and YSYEKL. V lost 6 bases to trimming and J lost 0 bases, with 23 bases between them. The CDR3 covers 19 residues. The CDR3: CASRERGGREASNTGELFF. The CDR3 region has the DNA TGCGCCAGCAGGGAAAGGGGTGGCAGGGAGGCGTCGAACACCGGGGAGCTGTTTTTT.

The genes are TRBV10-1 and TRBJ2-1, with D perhaps TRBD2 (6 bases). Germline V lookup: CDR1 WNHNN, CDR2 SYGVQD (reference sequence). The CDR3 length is 14 residues. Trimming pared 3 bases from V and 4 bases from J, leaving 10 bases between. CDR3 in amino acids: CASSEGSGYNEQFF. CDR3 bases: TGCGCCAGCAGTGAAGGTAGCGGTTACAATGAGCAGTTCTTC.

The CDR3 loop reads CASSLDSTNYGYTF. The CDR3 DNA sequence: TGTGCCAGCAGCTTAGACAGTACTAACTATGGCTACACCTTC. This rearrangement joins TRBV7-9 to TRBJ1-2; no clear D. Germline CDR1 SEHNR, CDR2 FQNEAQ (reference sequence). Trimming pared 1 base from V and 0 bases from J, leaving 6 bases between. The CDR3 is made up of 14 amino acids.